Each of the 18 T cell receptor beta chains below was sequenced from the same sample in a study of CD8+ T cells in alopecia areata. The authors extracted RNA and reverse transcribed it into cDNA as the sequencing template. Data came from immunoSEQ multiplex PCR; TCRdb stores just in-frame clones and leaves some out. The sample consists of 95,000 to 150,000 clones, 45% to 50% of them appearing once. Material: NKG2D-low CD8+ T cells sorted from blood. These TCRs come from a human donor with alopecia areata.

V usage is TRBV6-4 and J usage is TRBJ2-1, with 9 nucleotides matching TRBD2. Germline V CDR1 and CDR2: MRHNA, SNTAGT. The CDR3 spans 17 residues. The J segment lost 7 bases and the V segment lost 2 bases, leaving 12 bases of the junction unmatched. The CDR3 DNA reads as TGTGCCAGCAGTGACGAGAGATCTAGCGGGGAACCAAATGAGCAGTTCTTC. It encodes CASSDERSSGEPNEQFF.

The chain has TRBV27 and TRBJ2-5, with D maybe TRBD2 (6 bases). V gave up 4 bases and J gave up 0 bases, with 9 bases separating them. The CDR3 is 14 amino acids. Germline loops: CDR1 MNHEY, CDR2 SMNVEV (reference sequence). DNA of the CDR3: TGTGCCAGCAGTTCATTAGCGGACCAAGAGACCCAGTACTTC. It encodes CASSSLADQETQYF.

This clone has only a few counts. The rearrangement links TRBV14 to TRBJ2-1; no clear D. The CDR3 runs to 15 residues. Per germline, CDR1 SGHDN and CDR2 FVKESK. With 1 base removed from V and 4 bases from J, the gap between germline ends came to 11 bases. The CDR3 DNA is TGTGCCAGCAGCCAAGCGACATACTCATACAATGAGCAGTTCTTC. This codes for CASSQATYSYNEQFF.

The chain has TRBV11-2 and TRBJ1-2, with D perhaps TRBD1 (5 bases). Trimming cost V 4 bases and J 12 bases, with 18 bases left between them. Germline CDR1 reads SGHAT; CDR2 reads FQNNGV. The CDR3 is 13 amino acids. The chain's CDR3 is CASSSGEVKGDTF. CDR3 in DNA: TGTGCCAGCAGCTCGGGGGAGGTTAAGGGCGACACCTTC.

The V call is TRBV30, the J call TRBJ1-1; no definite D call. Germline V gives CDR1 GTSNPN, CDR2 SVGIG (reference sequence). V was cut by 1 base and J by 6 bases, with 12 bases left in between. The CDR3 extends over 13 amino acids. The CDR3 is CAWSASALPEAFF. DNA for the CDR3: TGTGCCTGGAGTGCCTCGGCGCTGCCTGAAGCTTTCTTT. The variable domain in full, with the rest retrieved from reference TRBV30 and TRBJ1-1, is SQTIHQWPATLVQPVGSPLSLECTVEGTSNPNLYWYRQAAGRGLQLLFYSVGIGQISSEVPQNLSASRPQDRQFILSSKKLLLSDSGFYLCAWSASALPEAFFGQGTRLTVV.

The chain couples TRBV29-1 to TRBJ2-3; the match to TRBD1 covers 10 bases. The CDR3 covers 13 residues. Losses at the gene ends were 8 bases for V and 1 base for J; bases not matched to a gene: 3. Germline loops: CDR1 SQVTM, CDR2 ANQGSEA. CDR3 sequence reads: CSPGQGGTDTQYF. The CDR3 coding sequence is TGCAGCCCAGGACAGGGGGGCACAGATACGCAGTATTTT.

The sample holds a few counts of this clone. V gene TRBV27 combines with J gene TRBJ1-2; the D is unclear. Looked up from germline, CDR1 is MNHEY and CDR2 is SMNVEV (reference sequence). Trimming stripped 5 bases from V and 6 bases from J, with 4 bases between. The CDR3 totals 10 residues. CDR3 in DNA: TGTGCCAGCAGTCCGGATGGCTACACCTTC. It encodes CASSPDGYTF.

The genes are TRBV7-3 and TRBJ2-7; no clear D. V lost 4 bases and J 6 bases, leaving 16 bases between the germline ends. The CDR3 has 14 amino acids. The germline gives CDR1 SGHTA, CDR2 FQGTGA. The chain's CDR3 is CASSSDGSTFEQYF. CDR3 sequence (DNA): TGTGCCAGCAGCTCGGATGGGTCCACCTTCGAGCAGTACTTC.

The CDR3 DNA follows: TGTGCCAGCAGTGGGACCGGGGCCCTTGGCTACACCTTC. Its translation: CASSGTGALGYTF. This chain joins TRBV27 and TRBJ1-2; tentatively, D is TRBD1 (5 bases). Trimming cost V 5 bases and J 7 bases, with 14 bases left between them. Germline CDR1 is MNHEY and CDR2 is SMNVEV (reference sequence). The CDR3 runs to 13 residues.

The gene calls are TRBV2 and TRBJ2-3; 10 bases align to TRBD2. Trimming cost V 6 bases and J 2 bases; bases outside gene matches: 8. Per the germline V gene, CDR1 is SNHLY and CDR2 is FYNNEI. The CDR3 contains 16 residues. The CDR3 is CASSAASGGPTDTQYF. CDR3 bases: TGTGCCAGCAGCGCGGCTAGCGGGGGACCCACAGATACGCAGTATTTT.

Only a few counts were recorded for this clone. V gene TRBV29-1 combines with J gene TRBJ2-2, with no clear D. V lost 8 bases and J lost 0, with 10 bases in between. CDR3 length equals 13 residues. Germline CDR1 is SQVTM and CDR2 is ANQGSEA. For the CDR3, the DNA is TGCAGCACCAGCAGACCGAACACCGGGGAGCTGTTTTTT. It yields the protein CSTSRPNTGELFF.

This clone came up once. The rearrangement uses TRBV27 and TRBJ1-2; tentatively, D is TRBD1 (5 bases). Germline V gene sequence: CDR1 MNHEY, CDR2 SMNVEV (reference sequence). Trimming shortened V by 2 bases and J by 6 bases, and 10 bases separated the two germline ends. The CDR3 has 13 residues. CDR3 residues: CASSLVQGNGYTF. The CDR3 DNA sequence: TGTGCCAGCAGTTTAGTGCAGGGAAATGGCTACACCTTC.

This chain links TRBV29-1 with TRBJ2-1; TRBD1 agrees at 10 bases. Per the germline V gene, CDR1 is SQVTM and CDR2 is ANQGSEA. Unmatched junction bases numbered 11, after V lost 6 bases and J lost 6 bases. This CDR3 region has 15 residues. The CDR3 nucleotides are TGCAGCGTCGCCATGGGGACAGGGGCCGTCAATGAGCAGTTCTTC. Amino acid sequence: CSVAMGTGAVNEQFF.

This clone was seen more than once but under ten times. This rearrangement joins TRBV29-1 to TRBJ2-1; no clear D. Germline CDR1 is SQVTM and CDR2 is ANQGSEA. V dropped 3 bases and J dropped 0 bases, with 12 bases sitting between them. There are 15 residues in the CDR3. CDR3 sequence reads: CSVDGSPSSYNEQFF. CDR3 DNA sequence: TGCAGCGTTGATGGCAGCCCGAGCTCCTACAATGAGCAGTTCTTC.

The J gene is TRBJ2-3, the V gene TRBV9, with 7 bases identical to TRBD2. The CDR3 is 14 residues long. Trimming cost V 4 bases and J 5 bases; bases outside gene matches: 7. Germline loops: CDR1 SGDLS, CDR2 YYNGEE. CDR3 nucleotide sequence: TGTGCCAGCAGCAAGGGAGCGGGGCTAGATACGCAGTATTTT. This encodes CASSKGAGLDTQYF.

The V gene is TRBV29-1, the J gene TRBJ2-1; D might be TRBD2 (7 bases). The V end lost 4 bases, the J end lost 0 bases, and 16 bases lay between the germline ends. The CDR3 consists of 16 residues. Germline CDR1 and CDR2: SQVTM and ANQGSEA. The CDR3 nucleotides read TGCAGCGTTGTTAGCCTGGCGGGGGCCTCCTACAATGAGCAGTTCTTC. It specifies CSVVSLAGASYNEQFF.

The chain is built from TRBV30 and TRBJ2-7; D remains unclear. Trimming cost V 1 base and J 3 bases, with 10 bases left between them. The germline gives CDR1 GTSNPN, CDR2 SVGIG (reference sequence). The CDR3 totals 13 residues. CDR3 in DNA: TGTGCCTGGAGTGAGGTTTCAAGCTACGAGCAGTACTTC. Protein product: CAWSEVSSYEQYF.

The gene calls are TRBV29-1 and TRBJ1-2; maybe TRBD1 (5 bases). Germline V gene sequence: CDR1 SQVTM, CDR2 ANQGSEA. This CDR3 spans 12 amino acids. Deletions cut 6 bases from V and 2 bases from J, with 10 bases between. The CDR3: CSVDKGNYGYTF. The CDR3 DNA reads TGCAGCGTGGACAAGGGGAACTATGGCTACACCTTC.